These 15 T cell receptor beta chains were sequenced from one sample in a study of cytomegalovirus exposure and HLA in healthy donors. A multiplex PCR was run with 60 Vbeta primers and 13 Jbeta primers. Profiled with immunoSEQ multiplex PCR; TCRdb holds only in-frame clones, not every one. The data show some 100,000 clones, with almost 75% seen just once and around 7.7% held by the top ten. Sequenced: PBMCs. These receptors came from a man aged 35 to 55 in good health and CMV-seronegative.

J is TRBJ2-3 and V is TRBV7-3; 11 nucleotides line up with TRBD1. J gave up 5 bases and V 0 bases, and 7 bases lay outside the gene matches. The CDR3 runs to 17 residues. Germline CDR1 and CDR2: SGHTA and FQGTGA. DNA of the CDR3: TGTGCCAGCAGCTTAACGGCCGGGACAGGGGGTAGAGATACGCAGTATTTT. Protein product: CASSLTAGTGGRDTQYF.

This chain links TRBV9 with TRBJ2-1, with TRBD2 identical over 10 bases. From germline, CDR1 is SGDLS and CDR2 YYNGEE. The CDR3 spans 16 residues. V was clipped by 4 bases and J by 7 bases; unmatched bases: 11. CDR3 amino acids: CASSPDLAGGWNEQFF. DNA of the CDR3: TGTGCCAGCAGCCCCGATTTAGCGGGGGGTTGGAATGAGCAGTTCTTC. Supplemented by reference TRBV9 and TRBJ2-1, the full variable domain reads DSGVTQTPKHLITATGQRVTLRCSPRSGDLSVYWYQQSLDQGLQFLIQYYNGEERAKGNILERFSAQQFPDLHSELNLSSLELGDSALYFCASSPDLAGGWNEQFFGPGTRLTVL.

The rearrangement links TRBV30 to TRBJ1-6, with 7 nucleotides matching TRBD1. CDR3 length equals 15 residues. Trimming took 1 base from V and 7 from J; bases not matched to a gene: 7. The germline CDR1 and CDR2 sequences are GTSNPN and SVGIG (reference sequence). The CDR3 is CAWSADRDRNSPLHF. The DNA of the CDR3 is TGTGCCTGGAGTGCCGACCGGGACAGAAATTCACCCCTCCACTTT. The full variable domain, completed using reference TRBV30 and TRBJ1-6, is SQTIHQWPATLVQPVGSPLSLECTVEGTSNPNLYWYRQAAGRGLQLLFYSVGIGQISSEVPQNLSASRPQDRQFILSSKKLLLSDSGFYLCAWSADRDRNSPLHFGNGTRLTVT.

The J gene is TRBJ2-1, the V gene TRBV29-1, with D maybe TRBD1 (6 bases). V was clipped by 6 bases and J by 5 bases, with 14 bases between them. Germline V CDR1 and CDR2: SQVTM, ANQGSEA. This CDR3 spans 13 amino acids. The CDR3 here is CSVKRDINNEQFF. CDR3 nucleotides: TGCAGCGTCAAACGGGACATCAACAATGAGCAGTTCTTC.

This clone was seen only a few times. CDR3 in DNA: TGTGCCAGCAACCCCGTTGAGAGCACCGGAAACACCATATATTTT. Its protein is CASNPVESTGNTIYF. The J gene is TRBJ1-3, the V gene TRBV6-6; D call uncertain. Germline V CDR1 and CDR2: MNHNY, SVGAGI (reference sequence). Deletions cut 7 bases from V and 4 bases from J, with 17 bases between. CDR3 length equals 15 residues.

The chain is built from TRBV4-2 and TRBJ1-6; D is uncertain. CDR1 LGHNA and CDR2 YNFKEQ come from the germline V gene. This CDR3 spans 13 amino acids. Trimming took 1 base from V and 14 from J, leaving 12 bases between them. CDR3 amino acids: CASSQGGVRTLHF. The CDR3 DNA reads TGTGCCAGCAGCCAAGGCGGGGTCCGGACCCTCCACTTT.

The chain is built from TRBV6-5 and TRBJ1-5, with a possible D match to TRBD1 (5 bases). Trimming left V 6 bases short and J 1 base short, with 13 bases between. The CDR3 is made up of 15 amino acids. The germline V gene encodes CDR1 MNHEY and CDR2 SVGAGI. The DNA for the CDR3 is TGTGCCAGCAGCTGGGGCAGGGCCAGCAATCAGCCCCAGCATTTT. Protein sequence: CASSWGRASNQPQHF.

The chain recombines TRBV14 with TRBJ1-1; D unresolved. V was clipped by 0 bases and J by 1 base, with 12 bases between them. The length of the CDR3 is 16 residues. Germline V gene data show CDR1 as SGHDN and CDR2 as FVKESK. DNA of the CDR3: TGTGCCAGCAGCCAAGAGGGCAGGTCTCAGAACACTGAAGCTTTCTTT. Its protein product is CASSQEGRSQNTEAFF. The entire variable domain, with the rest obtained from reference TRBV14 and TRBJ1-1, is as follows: EAGVTQFPSHSVIEKGQTVTLRCDPISGHDNLYWYRRVMGKEIKFLLHFVKESKQDESGMPNNRFLAERTGGTYSTLKVQPAELEDSGVYFCASSQEGRSQNTEAFFGQGTRLTVV.

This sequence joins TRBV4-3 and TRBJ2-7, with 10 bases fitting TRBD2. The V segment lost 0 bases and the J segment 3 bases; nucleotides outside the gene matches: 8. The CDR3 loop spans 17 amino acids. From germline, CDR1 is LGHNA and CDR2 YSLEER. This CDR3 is CASSQDPKSGGVYEQYF. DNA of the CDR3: TGCGCCAGCAGCCAAGATCCCAAAAGCGGGGGGGTCTACGAGCAGTACTTC.

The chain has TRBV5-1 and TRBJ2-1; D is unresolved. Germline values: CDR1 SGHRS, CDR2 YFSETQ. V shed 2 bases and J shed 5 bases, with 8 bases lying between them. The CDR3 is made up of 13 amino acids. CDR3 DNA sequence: TGCGCCAGCAGCTTCTCAGGTGACAATGAGCAGTTCTTC. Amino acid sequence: CASSFSGDNEQFF.

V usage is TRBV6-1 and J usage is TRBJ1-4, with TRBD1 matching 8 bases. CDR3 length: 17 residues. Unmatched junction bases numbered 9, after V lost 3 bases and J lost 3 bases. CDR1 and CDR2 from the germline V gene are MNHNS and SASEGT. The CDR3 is CASSDRQGARSNEKLFF. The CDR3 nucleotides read TGTGCCAGCAGTGACCGGCAGGGGGCCAGGTCTAATGAAAAACTGTTTTTT.

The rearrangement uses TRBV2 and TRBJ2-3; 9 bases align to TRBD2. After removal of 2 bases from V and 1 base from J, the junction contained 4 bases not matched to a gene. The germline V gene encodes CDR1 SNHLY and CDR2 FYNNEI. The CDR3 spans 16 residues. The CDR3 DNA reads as TGTGCCAGCAGTGAACCGGCTAGCGGGGGCACAGATACGCAGTATTTT. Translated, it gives CASSEPASGGTDTQYF.

The CDR3 nucleotides read TGTGCCAGCAGCTCCGGGAGGCCCCGAGAAAAACTGTTTTTT. This codes for CASSSGRPREKLFF. The chain links TRBV7-9 to TRBJ1-4; D not resolved. The ends were cut back, 4 bases at V and 8 bases at J, with 14 bases in the middle. The CDR3 is 14 amino acids. Germline-derived CDR1 and CDR2 are SEHNR and FQNEAQ (reference sequence). Full variable domain (rest looked up from reference TRBV7-9 and TRBJ1-4): DTGVSQNPRHKITKRGQNVTFRCDPISEHNRLYWYRQTLGQGPEFLTYFQNEAQLEKSRLLSDRFSAERPKGSFSTLEIQRTEQGDSAMYLCASSSGRPREKLFFGSGTQLSVL.

The CDR3 sequence is CASSRQGTGNTIYF. CDR3 DNA: TGTGCCAGCAGCAGGCAGGGTACCGGAAACACCATATATTTT. V usage is TRBV14 and J usage is TRBJ1-3; a weak D match, TRBD1 (5 bases). The CDR3 contains 14 residues. Germline CDR1 reads SGHDN; CDR2 reads FVKESK. Trimming took 5 bases from V and 4 from J, leaving 12 bases between them. The full variable domain, in which reference TRBV14 and TRBJ1-3 provide the parts outside the CDR3, is EAGVTQFPSHSVIEKGQTVTLRCDPISGHDNLYWYRRVMGKEIKFLLHFVKESKQDESGMPNNRFLAERTGGTYSTLKVQPAELEDSGVYFCASSRQGTGNTIYFGEGSWLTVV.

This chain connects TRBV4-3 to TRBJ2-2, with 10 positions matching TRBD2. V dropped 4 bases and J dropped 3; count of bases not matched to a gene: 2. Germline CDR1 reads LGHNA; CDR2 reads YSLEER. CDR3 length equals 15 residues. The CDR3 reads CASSLGTSDTGELFF. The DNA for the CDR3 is TGCGCCAGCAGCCTTGGGACTAGCGACACCGGGGAGCTGTTTTTT.